The T cell receptor (beta chain) under discussion was sequenced for a study of tumor-infiltrating lymphocytes in primary liver carcinoma. From unsorted bulk tissue weighing about 20-33 mg, DNA and RNA were co-extracted. In the case of this clonotype: A junction end diverges from the germline sequence, so it may reflect a read error.

Germline CDR1 is MDHEN and CDR2 is SYDVKM. This CDR3 region has 14 residues. The investigators made TCR beta cDNA from around 530 ng total RNA, using a constant-region primer. Each TCR beta library was derived from three nested multiplex PCR rounds that employed slightly modified ARM-PCR. It was with TRBV1-TRBV30 forward primers and a C-beta reverse primer that the first two PCR rounds were run, at roughly 11 cycles each. TCRdb called the multiplex PCR reads again in MiXCR, with one record for every CDR3 protein. Of tens of thousands of distinct CDR3 sequences detected, 69% appear once; the ten largest clones hold 26%.

The chain is built from TRBV28 and TRBJ2-7, with D unclear. The sequenced material came from tumor-adjacent normal liver tissue. The clonotype comes from a man aged 35-49 years with primary liver carcinoma and hepatitis B virus infection. The CDR3 coding sequence is TGTGTCAGCAGTCTAGGGATCGCTAGCTACGAGCAGTACTTC. It yields the protein CVSSLGIASYEQYF. Drawing the rest from reference TRBV28 and TRBJ2-7, the complete variable domain is DVKVTQSSRYLVKRTGEKVFLECVQDMDHENMFWYRQDPGLGLRLIYFSYDVKMKEKGDIPEGYSVSREKKERFSLILESASTNQTSMYLCVSSLGIASYEQYFGPGTRLTVT.